This TCR beta chain comes out of a study of blood T cell repertoires in COVID-19. Study-level information: Nucleic acid was either cDNA or gDNA, and it came from T cells, B-cell-depleted T cells, or PBMCs.

TCRdb keeps only in-frame clones here, not all; method: immunoSEQ multiplex PCR. The top ten hold under 1.5% of the sample, which has roughly 360,000 clones, 70% to 90% seen once. CDR1 is MNHEY, CDR2 SVGAGI, per germline. This CDR3 region has 14 residues. V shed 6 bases and J shed 6 bases, with 15 bases lying between them. V gene TRBV6-5 combines with J gene TRBJ2-1; perhaps TRBD2 as D (6 bases). Source material: PBMCs or T cells enriched from blood (not recorded which). The receptor was isolated from a young man who had recovered from COVID-19. Written as DNA, the CDR3 is TGTGCCAGCAGGCCCTCGGCGGGACGCAATGAGCAGTTCTTC. It specifies CASRPSAGRNEQFF.